Listed below are T cell receptor beta chains from one sample, sequenced in a study of human CD8 memory T cell subsets. After re-calling the 5' RACE reads, TCRdb lists one entry per CDR3 protein, DNA absent. Across about 9,000 distinct CDR3 sequences, the top ten clones capture roughly 14% of the sample. The sequenced material came from CD8+ T cells from PBMCs. The origin of the receptors is a human donor in good health. The CDR3 runs from the conserved cysteine through the conserved F or W. For some rows the clone size is stated as once, few or many, or as a class when expanded; others skip it.

- 13 TRBJ2-7 TRBV29-1 CSVEGGNSYEQYF
medium-sized 18 TRBJ1-5 TRBV23-1 CASSQKSDPGAVDQPQHF
- 11 TRBJ2-5 TRBV3-1 CASKLAETQYF
- 15 TRBJ1-1 TRBV7-9 CASSPLGRVNTEAFF
- 13 TRBJ2-7 TRBV7-9 CASSPVASYEQYF
- 15 TRBJ2-1 TRBV6-2/TRBV6-3 CASRSSSLSYNEQFF
- 13 TRBJ2-4 TRBV14 CASSHSWGNIQYF
- 14 TRBJ2-1 TRBV6-2/TRBV6-3 CASSYSTTYNEQFF
- 14 TRBJ2-5 TRBV12-3/TRBV12-4 CASSFSAGVETQYF
- 14 TRBJ1-5 TRBV28 CASTSAEPNQPQHF
- 18 TRBJ2-3 TRBV4-2 CASSQDSGADPVSDTQYF
medium-sized 14 TRBJ2-2 TRBV6-1 CATEDRGGSGELFF
- 15 TRBJ2-1 TRBV3-1 CASSQDRGRYNEQFF
- 14 TRBJ2-3 TRBV6-2/TRBV6-3 CASSYRRRPDTQYF
- 12 TRBJ2-7 TRBV11-3 CASSLSGGEQYF
- 14 TRBJ2-1 TRBV7-2 CASGKGSGADEQFF
- 17 TRBJ2-7 TRBV4-2 CASSQDEVRGSGYEQYF
- 13 TRBJ2-1 TRBV7-9 CASLGGPSNEQFF
- 13 TRBJ2-1 TRBV7-9 CASSPGGWNEQFF
- 11 TRBJ2-2 TRBV20-1 CSAMYTGELFF
medium-sized 14 TRBJ2-7 TRBV4-3 CASSQDPGPYEQYF
- 19 TRBJ2-3 TRBV28 CASSLPGGQGSDNTDTQYF
- 12 TRBJ1-1 TRBV7-8 CASSLATSEAFF
- 16 TRBJ2-1 TRBV6-2/TRBV6-3 CASSYAISGPDNEQFF
- 17 TRBJ2-1 TRBV7-8 CASSLEWLGVLYNEQFF
- 17 TRBJ2-7 TRBV28 CASSFPLAGGQSYEQYF
- 14 TRBJ1-3 TRBV27 CASRQGFSGNTIYF
- 13 TRBJ2-2 TRBV12-3/TRBV12-4 CASSFWGTGELFF
- 17 TRBJ1-6 TRBV15 CATSRDPWDSTNSPLHF
- 15 TRBJ2-7 TRBV7-2 CASSLPRGGGTEQYF
- 14 TRBJ2-5 TRBV7-9 CASRGQGAFETQYF
- 14 TRBJ2-5 TRBV6-5 CASSPPGALETQYF